Sequencing of this TCR beta chain was carried out in a study of blood T cells in healthy people across ages. Donors were systemically healthy Caucasian individuals from Russia aged roughly 6 to 95 years. This clonotype was counted a few times. Its antigen is undetermined. Study-level findings and limits: Age showed a roughly linear inverse relationship with TCR beta diversity per million T cells. Estimates based on one million T cells were treated as lower bounds.

A sample-barcoded 5' primer and a J-beta primer mix were used in a second PCR of roughly 7 to 11 cycles. CDR3-containing paired-end reads numbered at least 3 million in each sample. TCRdb reprocessed the 5' RACE reads via MiXCR and lists one record per CDR3 protein. Altogether fewer than 950,000 distinct CDR3 sequences are present, about 53% being singletons, with the ten largest covering 40% to 50%. CDR1 is KGHDR and CDR2 is SFDVKD in the germline V gene. Trimming took 9 bases from V and 0 from J, leaving 5 bases between them. The CDR3 runs to 13 residues. This TCR came from a man older than 75 in good health. This chain links TRBV24-1 with TRBJ2-6, with no clear D. The sample consisted of blood. Here the CDR3 DNA reads TGTGCCACCGGTTACTCTGGGGCCAACGTCCTGACTTTC. Its protein is CATGYSGANVLTF.